Listed here are 25 T cell receptor beta chains from one sample, sequenced in a study of CXCR3-negative and CXCR3-positive naive CD8 T cells. 5' RACE with UMI labels generated the TRB cDNA libraries. TCRdb re-called the 5' RACE reads; one entry per CDR3 protein, DNA not given. The sample totals thousands of distinct CDR3 sequences. The specimen was naive CXCR3- CD8+ T cells from blood. Subset noted: CD45RO-CCR7+CD27+CD95- naive CD8+ T cells lacking CXCR3 (TNR3-). These receptors came from a human donor in good health. Some clones in this sample may be carry-over from other donors' samples.

Judged by frequency, this clonotype is medium-sized. This rearrangement joins TRBV2 to TRBJ2-6. The CDR3 loop spans 14 amino acids. CDR1 SNHLY and CDR2 FYNNEI come from the germline V gene. This CDR3 reads CASGKRSGANVLTF.

This chain links TRBV7-9 with TRBJ2-5. Germline CDR1 SEHNR, CDR2 FQNEAQ (reference sequence). The CDR3 covers 12 residues. The CDR3: CASSLGTETQYF. The full variable domain, in which reference TRBV7-9 and TRBJ2-5 provide the parts outside the CDR3, is DTGVSQNPRHKITKRGQNVTFRCDPISEHNRLYWYRQTLGQGPEFLTYFQNEAQLEKSRLLSDRFSAERPKGSFSTLEIQRTEQGDSAMYLCASSLGTETQYFGPGTRLLVL.

This chain joins TRBV19 and TRBJ1-5. The CDR3 consists of 15 residues. In germline, CDR1 is LNHDA, CDR2 SQIVND (reference sequence). CDR3 residues: CASSIIDISNQPQHF.

This clonotype shows up as medium-sized by frequency. This chain links TRBV20-1 with TRBJ2-1; no DNA is available, so the TRBD2 call from TCRdb remains unchecked. The V gene's germline CDR1 is DFQATT and CDR2 SNEGSKA (reference sequence). The CDR3 consists of 13 residues. The CDR3 is CSARLAGGAEQFF.

This clonotype is labeled medium-sized based on frequency. V gene TRBV7-6 combines with J gene TRBJ1-1. Germline lookup yields CDR1 SGHVS and CDR2 FNYEAQ. The CDR3 extends over 14 amino acids. The CDR3 loop is CASSLGEGSTEAFF. The full variable domain, its missing parts supplied by reference TRBV7-6 and TRBJ1-1, is GAGVSQSPRYKVTKRGQDVALRCDPISGHVSLYWYRQALGQGPEFLTYFNYEAQQDKSGLPNDRFSAERPEGSISTLTIQRTEQRDSAMYRCASSLGEGSTEAFFGQGTRLTVV.

Its frequency marks this clonotype as medium-sized. The rearrangement joins TRBV4-1 to TRBJ2-7; TCRdb's D call of TRBD2 is untestable without DNA. Germline CDR1 reads MGHRA; CDR2 reads YSYEKL. The CDR3 covers 16 residues. The CDR3 loop reads CASSQGGGRPRDEQYF.

The J gene is TRBJ2-5, the V gene TRBV6-2 or TRBV6-3; TCRdb designates TRBD1, a call that cannot be tested without DNA. Germline assignment: CDR1 MNHEY and CDR2 SVGEGT. This CDR3 has 14 residues. The CDR3 reads CASSRDSLKETQYF.

This clonotype is identified as medium-sized from frequency. This sequence joins TRBV5-1 and TRBJ2-7; TCRdb's D call, TRBD2, is unchecked because there is no DNA. Germline CDR1 is SGHRS and CDR2 is YFSETQ. The CDR3 extends over 14 amino acids. The CDR3 region is CASSRTSGNYEQYF.

The V and J genes are TRBV28 and TRBJ1-1; there is no DNA to check the TCRdb D call of TRBD1. Germline loops: CDR1 MDHEN, CDR2 SYDVKM. This CDR3 is 15 amino acids long. The CDR3 here is CASSFWETGFAEAFF.

The gene calls are TRBV2 and TRBJ2-1. Germline-derived CDR1 and CDR2 are SNHLY and FYNNEI. CDR3 length: 11 residues. CDR3 residues: CASNPNNEQFF.

This clonotype is classed as medium-sized (0.01 to 0.1%) by frequency. The chain is built from TRBV10-3 and TRBJ1-1. Germline CDR1 reads ENHRY; CDR2 reads SYGVKD. The CDR3 consists of 14 residues. This CDR3 is CAISDNSGPSEAFF.

This chain uses TRBV29-1 with TRBJ2-7; TCRdb gives TRBD2 as the D gene, but with no DNA this cannot be confirmed. Germline V gives CDR1 SQVTM, CDR2 ANQGSEA. CDR3 length: 15 amino acids. The CDR3 sequence: CSVVGASGLSYEQYF.

This clonotype registers medium-sized by frequency. This chain uses TRBV12-3 or TRBV12-4 with TRBJ1-1; no DNA is available, so the TRBD1 call from TCRdb remains unchecked. The CDR3 has 14 residues. The CDR3 loop is CASSTNRGGTEAFF.

Judged by frequency, this clonotype is medium-sized (0.01 to 0.1%). The chain carries TRBV9 and TRBJ1-4; there is no DNA to check the TCRdb D call of TRBD1. The CDR3 runs to 16 residues. Germline V gives CDR1 SGDLS, CDR2 YYNGEE. The CDR3: CASSADRGREEEKLFF.

Frequency places this clonotype as medium-sized. The chain has TRBV12-3 or TRBV12-4 and TRBJ1-1. The CDR3 runs 13 residues. The CDR3 sequence: CASSGLGNTEAFF.

Judged by frequency, this clonotype is medium-sized (0.01 to 0.1%). The rearrangement links TRBV4-1 to TRBJ1-2; there is no DNA to check the TCRdb D call of TRBD1. The CDR3 loop spans 13 amino acids. Germline V lookup: CDR1 MGHRA, CDR2 YSYEKL. This CDR3 reads CASSQAGSEGYTF.

Its frequency marks this clonotype as medium-sized. The chain is built from TRBV7-6 and TRBJ2-1; the TCRdb call, TRBD2, lacks DNA for checking. CDR1 and CDR2 (germline): SGHVS, FNYEAQ. There are 15 residues in the CDR3. The CDR3 loop is CASSSPGGISNEQFF.

This clonotype is classed as medium-sized (0.01 to 0.1%) by frequency. The chain couples TRBV5-1 to TRBJ2-5; absent DNA, TCRdb's TRBD1 call cannot be checked. The CDR3 is 14 amino acids. From germline, CDR1 is SGHRS and CDR2 YFSETQ. The CDR3 here is CASSGQGGQETQYF.

The V gene is TRBV20-1, the J gene TRBJ2-1; TCRdb designates TRBD2, a call that cannot be tested without DNA. Germline-derived CDR1 and CDR2 are DFQATT and SNEGSKA (reference sequence). The CDR3 length is 17 residues. CDR3 amino acids: CSARVMGGGHPYNEQFF.

This clonotype counts as medium-sized by frequency. The genes are TRBV28 and TRBJ1-1. CDR3 size: 14 residues. Per germline, CDR1 MDHEN and CDR2 SYDVKM. The chain's CDR3 is CASSFDLLVTEAFF.

This chain connects TRBV4-3 to TRBJ2-4; the D call of TRBD1 rests on TCRdb alone, since no DNA is present to check it. CDR1 and CDR2 from the germline V gene are LGHNA and YSLEER. The CDR3 runs to 13 residues. The chain's CDR3 is CASSQGQGGIQYF.

The V gene is TRBV5-1, the J gene TRBJ2-1. From germline, CDR1 is SGHRS and CDR2 YFSETQ. This CDR3 contains 11 residues. This chain's CDR3 is CASSLSNEQFF.

The rearrangement links TRBV28 to TRBJ2-3; the D call of TRBD2 rests on TCRdb alone, since no DNA is present to check it. Germline CDR1 reads MDHEN; CDR2 reads SYDVKM. The CDR3 length is 15 residues. The CDR3 protein is CASSLGAVSTDTQYF. The full variable domain, completed using reference TRBV28 and TRBJ2-3, is DVKVTQSSRYLVKRTGEKVFLECVQDMDHENMFWYRQDPGLGLRLIYFSYDVKMKEKGDIPEGYSVSREKKERFSLILESASTNQTSMYLCASSLGAVSTDTQYFGPGTRLTVL.

This clonotype registers medium-sized (0.01 to 0.1%) by frequency. The rearrangement joins TRBV19 to TRBJ1-2; TCRdb calls TRBD1, which cannot be checked without DNA. Germline CDR1 is LNHDA and CDR2 is SQIVND (reference sequence). CDR3 length: 13 residues. The CDR3 protein is CASTPDGYYGYTF.

This clonotype is medium-sized by frequency. The rearrangement links TRBV12-3 or TRBV12-4 to TRBJ2-7; TCRdb's D call of TRBD1 is untestable without DNA. This CDR3 spans 14 amino acids. The CDR3 protein is CASMAAGQTYEQYF.